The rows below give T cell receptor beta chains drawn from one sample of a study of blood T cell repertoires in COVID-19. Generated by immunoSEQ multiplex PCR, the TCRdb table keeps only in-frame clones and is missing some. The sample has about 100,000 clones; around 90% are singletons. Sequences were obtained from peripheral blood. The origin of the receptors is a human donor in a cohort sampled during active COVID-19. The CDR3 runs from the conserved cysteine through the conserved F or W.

CDR3: CASSTASYEQYF
V: TRBV28

CDR3: CAIRSGTGDDEQFF
V: TRBV28

CDR3: CASNSGGNTGELFF
V: TRBV5-1

CDR3: CASGREIDTIYF
V: TRBV6-6

CDR3: CASSSRDRLQETQYF
V: TRBV11-2

CDR3: CASSDPGQMLPNYGYTF
V: TRBV6-1

CDR3: CASSTAGGNYEQYF
V: TRBV19

CDR3: CATPHWGREYEQYF
V: TRBV24-1

CDR3: CASSLDGTTIYEQYF
V: TRBV5-1

CDR3: CASSLRQGGSGANVLTF
V: TRBV9

CDR3: CASIDTYSSYNEQFF
V: TRBV7-9

CDR3: CASSLEGAGDQPQHF
V: TRBV5-1

CDR3: CASSSIQGGAYAPLHF
V: TRBV28

CDR3: CASSDLRTSGSLFF
V: TRBV6-4

CDR3: CASSSRQGEGEKLFF
V: TRBV7-9

CDR3: CASSRPSGVGEQYF
V: TRBV7-8

CDR3: CASSSRTTSTDTQYF
V: TRBV5-1

CDR3: CASSASGRSLTGELFF
V: TRBV11-2

CDR3: CASSQERGASETQYF
V: TRBV4-2

CDR3: CASSLGGLAPYNEQFF
V: TRBV7-6

CDR3: CASRSDSFNSPLHF
V: TRBV7-8

CDR3: CATSDTVDRGHEQYF
V: TRBV24-1

CDR3: CASSLAGSGTETQYF
V: TRBV3-1/TRBV3-2

CDR3: CASSQWTSGTKEQFF
V: TRBV28

CDR3: CAQGHTYEQYF
V: TRBV30

CDR3: CSVRAQVDEQFF
V: TRBV29-1

CDR3: CASSIPGAGTSLTGELFF
V: TRBV19

CDR3: CASSQFLLTLSSYEQYF
V: TRBV3-1/TRBV3-2

CDR3: CASSQVGRGKFF
V: TRBV3-1/TRBV3-2

CDR3: CASSFAAGTQYF
V: TRBV28

CDR3: CASSPGTESYEQYF
V: TRBV18

CDR3: CASSPPGRDGYTF
V: TRBV18

CDR3: CASSLDSGLANEQFF
V: TRBV7-2

CDR3: CASSKAPEAGVFKNIQYF
V: TRBV21-1

CDR3: CASRLATGWEYGYTF
V: TRBV5-1

CDR3: CASSQDLGVQGGTQKAFF
V: TRBV14

CDR3: CASSQDSYRPNYTF
V: TRBV3-1/TRBV3-2

CDR3: CASSQEGGPGEKLFF
V: TRBV3-1/TRBV3-2

CDR3: CASSLETGGNQPQHF
V: TRBV11-2

CDR3: CASRQGAAHTEAFF
V: TRBV19

CDR3: CASSLSGSPYNEQFF
V: TRBV28

CDR3: CASSSGSYNEQFF
V: TRBV7-2

CDR3: CASSEVWEGGYEQYF
V: TRBV6-1

CDR3: CASRISRGGRFF
V: TRBV27

CDR3: CASSYRASYYGYTF
V: TRBV6-6

CDR3: CASRARSYNEQFF
V: TRBV2